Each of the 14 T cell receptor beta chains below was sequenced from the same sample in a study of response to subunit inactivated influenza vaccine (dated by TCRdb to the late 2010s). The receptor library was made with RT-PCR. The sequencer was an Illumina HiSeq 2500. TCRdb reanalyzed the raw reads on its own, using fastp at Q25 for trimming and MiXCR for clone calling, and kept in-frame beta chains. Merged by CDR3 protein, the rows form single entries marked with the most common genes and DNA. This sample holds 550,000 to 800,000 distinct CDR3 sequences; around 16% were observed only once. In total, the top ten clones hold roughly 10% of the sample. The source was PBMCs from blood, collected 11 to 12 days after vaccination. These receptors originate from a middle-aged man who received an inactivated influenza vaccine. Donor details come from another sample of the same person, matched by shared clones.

CDR3 in DNA: TGTGCCAGCAGCTTAACAGCCAGACATACGCAGTATTTT. Protein product: CASSLTARHTQYF. The V and J genes are TRBV11-2 and TRBJ2-3; D is unresolved. This CDR3 is built from 13 residues. Germline-derived CDR1 and CDR2 are SGHAT and FQNNGV. Trimming took off 2 bases at V and 7 bases at J, with 10 bases between the two ends.

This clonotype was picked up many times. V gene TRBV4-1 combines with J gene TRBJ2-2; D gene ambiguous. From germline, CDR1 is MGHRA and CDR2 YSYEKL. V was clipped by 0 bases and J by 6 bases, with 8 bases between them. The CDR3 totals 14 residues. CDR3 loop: CASSQDGQAGELFF. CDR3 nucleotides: TGCGCCAGCAGCCAAGATGGGCAGGCCGGGGAGCTGTTTTTT.

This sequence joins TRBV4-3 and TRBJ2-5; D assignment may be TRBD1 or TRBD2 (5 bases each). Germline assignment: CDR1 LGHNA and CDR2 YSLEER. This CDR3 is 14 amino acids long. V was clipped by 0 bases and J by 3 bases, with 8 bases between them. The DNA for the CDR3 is TGCGCCAGCAGCCAAGAGGGACGAGAAGAGACCCAGTACTTC. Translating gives CASSQEGREETQYF.

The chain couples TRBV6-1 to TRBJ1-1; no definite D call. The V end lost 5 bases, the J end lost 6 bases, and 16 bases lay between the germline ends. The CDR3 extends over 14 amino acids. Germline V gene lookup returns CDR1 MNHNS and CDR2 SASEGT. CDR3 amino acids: CASSRLQSYAEAFF. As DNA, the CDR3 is TGTGCCAGCAGTCGACTCCAATCGTACGCTGAAGCTTTCTTT.

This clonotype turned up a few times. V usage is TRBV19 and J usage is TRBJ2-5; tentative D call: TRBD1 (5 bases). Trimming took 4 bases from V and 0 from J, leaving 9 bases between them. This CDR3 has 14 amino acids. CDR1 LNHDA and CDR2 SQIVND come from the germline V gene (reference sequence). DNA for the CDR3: TGTGCCAGTAGTAAGGGGCAAAACCAAGAGACCCAGTACTTC. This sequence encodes CASSKGQNQETQYF.

The CDR3 DNA sequence: TGCGCCAGCAGCCTAGTTAGCGGGGGGGTCGGTTACAATGAGCAGTTCTTC. Translation: CASSLVSGGVGYNEQFF. The V gene is TRBV4-1, the J gene TRBJ2-1; TRBD2 matches at 11 bases. Losses at the gene ends were 4 bases for V and 4 bases for J; bases not matched to a gene: 9. CDR1 and CDR2 (germline): MGHRA, YSYEKL. CDR3 length equals 17 residues.

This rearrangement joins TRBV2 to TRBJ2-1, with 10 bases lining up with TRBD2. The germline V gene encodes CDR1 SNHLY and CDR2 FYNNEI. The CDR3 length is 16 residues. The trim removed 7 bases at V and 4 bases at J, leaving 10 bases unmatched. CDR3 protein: CASKIKRGGSYNEQFF. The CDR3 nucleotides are TGTGCCAGCAAGATCAAGCGGGGGGGGTCGTACAATGAGCAGTTCTTC.

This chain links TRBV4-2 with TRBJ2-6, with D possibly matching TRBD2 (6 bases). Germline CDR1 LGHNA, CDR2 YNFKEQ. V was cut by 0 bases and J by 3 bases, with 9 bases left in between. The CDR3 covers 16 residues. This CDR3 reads CASSQDGGGGANVLTF. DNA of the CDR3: TGTGCCAGCAGCCAAGACGGGGGTGGTGGGGCCAACGTCCTGACTTTC.

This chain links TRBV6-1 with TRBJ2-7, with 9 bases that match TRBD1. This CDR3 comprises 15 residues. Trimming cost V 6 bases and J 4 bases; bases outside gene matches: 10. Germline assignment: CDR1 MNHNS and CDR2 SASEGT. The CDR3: CASRARSDRGYEQYF. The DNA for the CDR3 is TGTGCCAGCAGAGCGCGTTCGGACAGGGGTTACGAGCAGTACTTC.

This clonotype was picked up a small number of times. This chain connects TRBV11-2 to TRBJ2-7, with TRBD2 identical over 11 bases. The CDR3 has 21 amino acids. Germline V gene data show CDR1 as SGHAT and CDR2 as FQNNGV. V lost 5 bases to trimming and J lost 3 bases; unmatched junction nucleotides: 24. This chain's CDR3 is CASSRRGIIGTSGGVYYEQYF. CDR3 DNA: TGTGCCAGCAGCAGGAGGGGAATTATCGGGACTAGCGGAGGGGTTTACTACGAGCAGTACTTC.

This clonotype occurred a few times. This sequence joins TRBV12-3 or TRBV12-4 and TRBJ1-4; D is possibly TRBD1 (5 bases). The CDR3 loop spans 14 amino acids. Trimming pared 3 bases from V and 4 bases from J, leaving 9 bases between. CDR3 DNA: TGTGCCAGCAGTTTGTCAGGGCTTAATGAAAAACTGTTTTTT. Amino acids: CASSLSGLNEKLFF.

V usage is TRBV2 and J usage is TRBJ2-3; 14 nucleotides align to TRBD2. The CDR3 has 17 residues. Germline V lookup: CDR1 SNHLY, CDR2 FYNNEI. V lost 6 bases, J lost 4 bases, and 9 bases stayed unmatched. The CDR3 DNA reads TGTGCCAGCAGGCGACTAGCGGGGGGGCAAATGTCAGATACGCAGTATTTT. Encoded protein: CASRRLAGGQMSDTQYF.

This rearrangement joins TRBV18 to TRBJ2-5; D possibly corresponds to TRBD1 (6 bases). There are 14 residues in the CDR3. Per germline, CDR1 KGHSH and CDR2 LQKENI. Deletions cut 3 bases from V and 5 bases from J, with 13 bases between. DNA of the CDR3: TGTGCCAGCTCACCTCCCAGGGGTTACGAGACCCAGTACTTC. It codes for CASSPPRGYETQYF.

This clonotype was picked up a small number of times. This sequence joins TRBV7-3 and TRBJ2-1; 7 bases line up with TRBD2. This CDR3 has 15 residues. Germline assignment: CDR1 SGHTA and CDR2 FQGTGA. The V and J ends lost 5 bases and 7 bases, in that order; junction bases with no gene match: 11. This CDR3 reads CASSPAAGEANEQFF. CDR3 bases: TGTGCCAGCAGCCCCGCTGCGGGAGAGGCTAATGAGCAGTTCTTC.